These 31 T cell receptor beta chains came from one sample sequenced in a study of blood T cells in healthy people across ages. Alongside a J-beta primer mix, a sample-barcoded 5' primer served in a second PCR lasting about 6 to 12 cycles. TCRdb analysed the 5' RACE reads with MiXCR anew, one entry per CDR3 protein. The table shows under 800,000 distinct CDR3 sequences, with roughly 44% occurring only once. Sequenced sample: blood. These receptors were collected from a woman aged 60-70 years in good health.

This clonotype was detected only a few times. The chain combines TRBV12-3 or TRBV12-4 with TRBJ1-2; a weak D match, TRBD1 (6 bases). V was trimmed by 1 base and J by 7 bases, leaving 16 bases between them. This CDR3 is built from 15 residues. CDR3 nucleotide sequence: TGTGCCAGCAGTTTAGATATTGGACAGAGGGTTGGCTACACCTTC. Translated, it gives CASSLDIGQRVGYTF.

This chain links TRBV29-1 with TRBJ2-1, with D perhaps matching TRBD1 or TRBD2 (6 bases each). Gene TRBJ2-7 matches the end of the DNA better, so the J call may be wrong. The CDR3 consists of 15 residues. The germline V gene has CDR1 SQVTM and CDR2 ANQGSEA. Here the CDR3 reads CSVTGDTSSYNEQYF. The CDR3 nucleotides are TGCAGCGTTACGGGGGACACGAGCTCCTACAATGAGCAGTACTTC.

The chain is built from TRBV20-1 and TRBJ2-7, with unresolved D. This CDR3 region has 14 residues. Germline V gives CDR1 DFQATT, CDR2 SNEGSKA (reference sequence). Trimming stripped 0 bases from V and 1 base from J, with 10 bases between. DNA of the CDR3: TGCAGTGCTAGAGATCTAGGGTCGTCCTACGAGCAGTACTTC. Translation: CSARDLGSSYEQYF.

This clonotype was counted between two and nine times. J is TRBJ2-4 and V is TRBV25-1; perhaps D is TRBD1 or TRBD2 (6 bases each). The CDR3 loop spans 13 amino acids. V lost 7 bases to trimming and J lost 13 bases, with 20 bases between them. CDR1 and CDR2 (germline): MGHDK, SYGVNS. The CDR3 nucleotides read TGTGCCAGCATGGTAACAGGGTTACGGGAGCAGTACTTC. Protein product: CASMVTGLREQYF.

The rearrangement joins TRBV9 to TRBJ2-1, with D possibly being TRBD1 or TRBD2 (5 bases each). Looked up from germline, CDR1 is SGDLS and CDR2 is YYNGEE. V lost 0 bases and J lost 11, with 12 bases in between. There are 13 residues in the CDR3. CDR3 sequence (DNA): TGTGCCAGCAGCGTAGGGGGGACGGTCCAGCAGTTCTTC. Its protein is CASSVGGTVQQFF.

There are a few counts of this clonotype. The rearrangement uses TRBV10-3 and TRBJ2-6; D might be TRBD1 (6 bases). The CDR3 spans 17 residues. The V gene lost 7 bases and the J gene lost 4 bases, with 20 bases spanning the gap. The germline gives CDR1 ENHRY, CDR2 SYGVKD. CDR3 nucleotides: TGTGCCATCAACCGACAGGAGTGGCAGTCCGGGGCCAACGTCCTGACTTTC. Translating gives CAINRQEWQSGANVLTF.

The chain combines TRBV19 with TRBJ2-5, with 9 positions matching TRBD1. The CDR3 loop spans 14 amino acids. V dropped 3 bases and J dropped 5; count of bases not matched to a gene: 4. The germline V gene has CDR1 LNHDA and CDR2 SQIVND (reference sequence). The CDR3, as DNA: TGTGCCAGTAGTATGGGACAGGGAGGGGAGACCCAGTACTTC. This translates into CASSMGQGGETQYF.

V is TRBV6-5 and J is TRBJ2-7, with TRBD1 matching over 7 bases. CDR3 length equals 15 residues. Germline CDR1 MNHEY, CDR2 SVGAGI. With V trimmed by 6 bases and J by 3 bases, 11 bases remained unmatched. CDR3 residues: CASSAGTDVLYEQYF. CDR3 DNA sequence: TGTGCCAGCAGCGCCGGGACAGATGTCCTCTACGAGCAGTACTTC.

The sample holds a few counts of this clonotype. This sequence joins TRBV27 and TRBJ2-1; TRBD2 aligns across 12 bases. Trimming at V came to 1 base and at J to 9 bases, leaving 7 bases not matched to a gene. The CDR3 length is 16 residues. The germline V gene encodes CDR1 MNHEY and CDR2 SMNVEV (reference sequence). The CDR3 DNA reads TGTGCCAGCAGTTTATTCGCTAGCGGGAGGGCCATTGAGCAGTTCTTC. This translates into CASSLFASGRAIEQFF.

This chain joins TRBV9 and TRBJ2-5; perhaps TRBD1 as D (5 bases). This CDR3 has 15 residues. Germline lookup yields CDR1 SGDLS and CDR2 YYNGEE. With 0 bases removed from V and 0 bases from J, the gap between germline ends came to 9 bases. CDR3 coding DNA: TGTGCCAGCAGCGTAGAACAGGATGACCAAGAGACCCAGTACTTC. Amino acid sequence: CASSVEQDDQETQYF.

The CDR3 region is CASSLVERVTEAFF. The CDR3 nucleotides read TGTGCCAGCAGCTTAGTCGAACGGGTCACTGAAGCTTTCTTT. The chain employs TRBV7-2 and TRBJ1-1, with D unclear. CDR3 length: 14 residues. Germline values: CDR1 SGHTA, CDR2 FQGNSA. The V and J ends lost 1 base and 4 bases respectively, with 10 bases between them. The full variable domain, in which reference TRBV7-2 and TRBJ1-1 provide the parts outside the CDR3, is GAGVSQSPSNKVTEKGKDVELRCDPISGHTALYWYRQSLGQGLEFLIYFQGNSAPDKSGLPSDRFSAERTGGSVSTLTIQRTQQEDSAVYLCASSLVERVTEAFFGQGTRLTVV.

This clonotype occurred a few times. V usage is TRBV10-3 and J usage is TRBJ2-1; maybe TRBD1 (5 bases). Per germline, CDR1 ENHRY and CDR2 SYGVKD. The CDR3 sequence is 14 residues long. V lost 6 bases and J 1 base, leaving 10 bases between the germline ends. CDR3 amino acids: CAIRPQGSYNEQFF. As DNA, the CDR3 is TGTGCCATCAGGCCTCAGGGTTCCTACAATGAGCAGTTCTTC.

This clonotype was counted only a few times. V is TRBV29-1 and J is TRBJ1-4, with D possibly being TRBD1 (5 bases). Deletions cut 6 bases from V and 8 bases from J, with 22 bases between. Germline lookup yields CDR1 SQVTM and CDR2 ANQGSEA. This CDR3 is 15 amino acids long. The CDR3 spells CSVTLAGTKGEKLFF. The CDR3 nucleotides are TGCAGCGTCACCTTGGCGGGGACGAAAGGGGAAAAACTGTTTTTT.

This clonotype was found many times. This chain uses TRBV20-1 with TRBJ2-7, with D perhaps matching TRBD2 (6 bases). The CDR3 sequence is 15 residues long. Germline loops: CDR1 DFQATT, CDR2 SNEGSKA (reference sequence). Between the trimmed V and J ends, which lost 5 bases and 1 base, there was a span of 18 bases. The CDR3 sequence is CSAQAGGSVSYEQYF. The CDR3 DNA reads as TGCAGTGCTCAGGCCGGGGGTAGCGTATCCTACGAGCAGTACTTC.

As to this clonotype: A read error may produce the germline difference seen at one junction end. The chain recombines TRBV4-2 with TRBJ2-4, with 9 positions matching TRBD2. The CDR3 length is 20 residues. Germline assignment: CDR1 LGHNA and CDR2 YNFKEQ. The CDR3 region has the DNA TGTGCCAGCAGCCAAGAGGTGGCTAGCGGGACCAAGATAGCCAAAAGCATTCAGTACTTC. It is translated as CASSQEVASGTKIAKSIQYF.

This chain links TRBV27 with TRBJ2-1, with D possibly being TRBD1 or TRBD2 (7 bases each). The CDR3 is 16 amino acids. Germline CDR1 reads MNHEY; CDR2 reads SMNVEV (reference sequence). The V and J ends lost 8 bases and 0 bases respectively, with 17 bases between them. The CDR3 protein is CASPRGRGHSYNEQFF. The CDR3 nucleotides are TGTGCCAGCCCTAGGGGGAGGGGGCACTCCTACAATGAGCAGTTCTTC.

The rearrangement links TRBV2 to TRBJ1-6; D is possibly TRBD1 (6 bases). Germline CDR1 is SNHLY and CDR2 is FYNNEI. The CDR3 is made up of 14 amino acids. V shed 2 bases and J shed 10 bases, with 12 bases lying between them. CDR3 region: CASSEQGPGSPLHF. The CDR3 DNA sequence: TGTGCCAGCAGTGAACAGGGGCCAGGATCACCCCTCCACTTT.

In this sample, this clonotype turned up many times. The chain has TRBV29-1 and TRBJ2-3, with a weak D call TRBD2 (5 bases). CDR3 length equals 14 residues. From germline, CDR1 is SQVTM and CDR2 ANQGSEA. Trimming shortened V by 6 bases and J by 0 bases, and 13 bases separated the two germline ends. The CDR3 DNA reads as TGCAGCGTCGGGAAGGCGACTAGCACAGATACGCAGTATTTT. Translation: CSVGKATSTDTQYF.

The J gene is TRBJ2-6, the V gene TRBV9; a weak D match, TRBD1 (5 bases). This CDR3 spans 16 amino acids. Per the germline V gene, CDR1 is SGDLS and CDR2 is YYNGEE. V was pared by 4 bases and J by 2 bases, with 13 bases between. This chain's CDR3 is CASSPSGFPGANVLTF. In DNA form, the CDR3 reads TGTGCCAGCAGCCCTTCAGGGTTCCCTGGGGCCAACGTCCTGACTTTC.

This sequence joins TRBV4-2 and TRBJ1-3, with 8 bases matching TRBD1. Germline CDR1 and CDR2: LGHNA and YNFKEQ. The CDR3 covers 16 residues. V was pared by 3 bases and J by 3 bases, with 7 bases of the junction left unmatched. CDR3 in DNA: TGTGCCAGCAGCCAGGCAGGGGGCGCGGGTGGAAACACCATATATTTT. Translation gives CASSQAGGAGGNTIYF.

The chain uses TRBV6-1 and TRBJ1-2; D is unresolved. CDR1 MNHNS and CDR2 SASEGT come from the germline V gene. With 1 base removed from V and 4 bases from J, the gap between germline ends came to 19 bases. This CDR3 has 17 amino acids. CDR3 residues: CASSEVIGFTPTYGYTF. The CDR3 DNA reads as TGTGCCAGCAGTGAAGTTATCGGCTTTACCCCAACCTATGGCTACACCTTC.

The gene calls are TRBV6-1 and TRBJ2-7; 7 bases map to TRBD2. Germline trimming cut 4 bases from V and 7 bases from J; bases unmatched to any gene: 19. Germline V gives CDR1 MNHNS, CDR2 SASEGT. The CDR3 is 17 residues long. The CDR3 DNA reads TGTGCCAGCAGTGCCTCTAGGACGGGAGGCCCCTACAATGAGCAGTACTTC. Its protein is CASSASRTGGPYNEQYF.

CDR3 in DNA: TGTGCCAGCAGCTTAGCCGGGGACTACGAGCAGTACTTC. Encoded protein: CASSLAGDYEQYF. The rearrangement uses TRBV11-2 and TRBJ2-7; weak D call: TRBD2 (5 bases). The length of the CDR3 is 13 residues. Germline loops: CDR1 SGHAT, CDR2 FQNNGV. V shed 1 base and J shed 3 bases, with 7 bases lying between them.

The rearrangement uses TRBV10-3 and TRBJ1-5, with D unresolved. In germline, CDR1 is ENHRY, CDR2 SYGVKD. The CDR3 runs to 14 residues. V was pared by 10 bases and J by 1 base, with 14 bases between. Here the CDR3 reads CATTPGSSNQPQHF. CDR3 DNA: TGTGCCACCACCCCCGGGAGCAGCAATCAGCCCCAGCATTTT.

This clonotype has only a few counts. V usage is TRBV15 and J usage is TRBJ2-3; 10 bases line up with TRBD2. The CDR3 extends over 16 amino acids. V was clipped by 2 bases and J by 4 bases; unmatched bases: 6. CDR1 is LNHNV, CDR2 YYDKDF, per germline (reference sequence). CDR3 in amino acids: CATSRRAGGLSDTQYF. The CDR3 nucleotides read TGTGCCACCAGCAGAAGAGCGGGGGGGCTTTCAGATACGCAGTATTTT.

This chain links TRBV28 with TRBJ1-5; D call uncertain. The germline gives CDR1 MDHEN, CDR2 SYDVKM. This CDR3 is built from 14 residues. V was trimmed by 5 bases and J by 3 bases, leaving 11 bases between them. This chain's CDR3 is CASSELGNNQPQHF. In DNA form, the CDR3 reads TGTGCCAGCAGTGAACTGGGCAACAATCAGCCCCAGCATTTT.

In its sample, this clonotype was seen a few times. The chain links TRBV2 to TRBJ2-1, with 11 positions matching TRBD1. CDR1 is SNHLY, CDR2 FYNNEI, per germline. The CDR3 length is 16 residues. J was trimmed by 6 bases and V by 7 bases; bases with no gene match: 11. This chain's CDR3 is CASKTGTGGKGNEQFF. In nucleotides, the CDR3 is TGTGCCAGCAAGACAGGGACAGGGGGAAAGGGCAATGAGCAGTTCTTC. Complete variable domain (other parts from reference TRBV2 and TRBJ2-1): EPEVTQTPSHQVTQMGQEVILRCVPISNHLYFYWYRQILGQKVEFLVSFYNNEISEKSEIFDDQFSVERPDGSNFTLKIRSTKLEDSAMYFCASKTGTGGKGNEQFFGPGTRLTVL.

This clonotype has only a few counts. The CDR3 loop reads CATSDDSTGANVLTF. In nucleotides, the CDR3 is TGTGCCACCAGTGATGACAGTACTGGGGCCAACGTCCTGACTTTC. The rearrangement links TRBV24-1 to TRBJ2-6, with D possibly TRBD1 on 5 matching bases. The ends were cut back, 3 bases at V and 2 bases at J, with 7 bases in the middle. The CDR3 length is 15 residues. The germline gives CDR1 KGHDR, CDR2 SFDVKD.

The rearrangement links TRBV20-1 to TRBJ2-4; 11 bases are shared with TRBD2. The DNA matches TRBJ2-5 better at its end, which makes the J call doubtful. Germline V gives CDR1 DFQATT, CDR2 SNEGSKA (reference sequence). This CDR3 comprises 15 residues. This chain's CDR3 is CSAGPPSGGLETQYF. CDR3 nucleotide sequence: TGCAGTGCTGGGCCACCTAGCGGGGGGTTGGAGACCCAGTACTTC.

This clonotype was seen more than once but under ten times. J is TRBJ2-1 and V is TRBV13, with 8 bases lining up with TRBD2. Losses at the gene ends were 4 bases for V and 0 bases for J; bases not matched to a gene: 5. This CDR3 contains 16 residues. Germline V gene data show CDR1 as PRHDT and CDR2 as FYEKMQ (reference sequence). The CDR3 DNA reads TGTGCCAGCAGCTACGCGGGAGGCCTCTCCTACAATGAGCAGTTCTTC. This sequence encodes CASSYAGGLSYNEQFF.

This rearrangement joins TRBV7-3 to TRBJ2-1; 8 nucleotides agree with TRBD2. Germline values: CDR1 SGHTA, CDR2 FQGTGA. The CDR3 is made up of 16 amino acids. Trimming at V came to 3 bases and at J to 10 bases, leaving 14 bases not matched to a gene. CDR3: CASSLSSGGLSYEQFF. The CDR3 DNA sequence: TGTGCCAGCAGCTTGTCCTCGGGAGGGCTCTCCTACGAGCAGTTCTTC.